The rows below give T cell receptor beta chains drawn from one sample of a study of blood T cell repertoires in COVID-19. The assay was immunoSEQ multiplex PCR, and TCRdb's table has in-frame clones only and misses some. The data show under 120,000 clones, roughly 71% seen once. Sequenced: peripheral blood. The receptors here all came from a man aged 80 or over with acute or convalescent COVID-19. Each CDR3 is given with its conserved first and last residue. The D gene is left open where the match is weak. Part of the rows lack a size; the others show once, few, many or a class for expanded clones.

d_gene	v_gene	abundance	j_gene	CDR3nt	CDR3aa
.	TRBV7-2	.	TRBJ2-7	TGTGCCAGCAGCTTTCCGGCGGGCGCCCGTTACTACGAGCAGTACTTC	CASSFPAGARYYEQYF
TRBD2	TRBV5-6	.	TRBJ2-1	TGTGCCAGCAGCTACCGACTAGCGGGACCCTACAATGAGCAGTTCTTC	CASSYRLAGPYNEQFF
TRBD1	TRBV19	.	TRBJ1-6	TGTGCCAGTAGTACCACAAACTCCGGGACAGGGGCCCACTTT	CASSTTNSGTGAHF
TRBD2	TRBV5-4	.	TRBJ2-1	TGTGCCAGCAGCTTGCGCCACCTAGCGGGTCTCAATGAGCAGTTCTTC	CASSLRHLAGLNEQFF
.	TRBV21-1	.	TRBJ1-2	TGTGCCAGCAGCAAAGGCCTCAACGGGGCTAACTATGGCTACACCTTC	CASSKGLNGANYGYTF
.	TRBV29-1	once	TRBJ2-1	TGCAGCGCTCGGGACAACAATGAGCAGTTCTTC	CSARDNNEQFF
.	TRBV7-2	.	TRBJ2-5	TGTGCCAGCAGCTTATATAGGGGTAGGGGGACCCAGTACTTC	CASSLYRGRGTQYF
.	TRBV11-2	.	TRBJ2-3	TGTGCCAGCAGCTCTGCGGGTTCCGGGGCAGATACGCAGTATTTT	CASSSAGSGADTQYF
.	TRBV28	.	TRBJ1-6	TGTGCCAGCAGGGACGAACAGGGTTTTTCACCCCTCCACTTT	CASRDEQGFSPLHF
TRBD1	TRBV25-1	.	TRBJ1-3	TGTGCCACGCGGGACAGGGATAGCTCTGGAAACACCATATATTTT	CATRDRDSSGNTIYF
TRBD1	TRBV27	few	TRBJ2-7	TGTGCCAGCTCCGGGACAGGGGTCGACGAGCAGTACTTC	CASSGTGVDEQYF
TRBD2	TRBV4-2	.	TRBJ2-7	TGTGCCAGCAGCCAAGGGGCTAGCGGCTCCTACGAGCAGTACTTC	CASSQGASGSYEQYF
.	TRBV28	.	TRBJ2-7	TGTGCCAGCAGCTCCCCGGTAGCGCCCTCCCGCTACGAGCAGTACTTC	CASSSPVAPSRYEQYF
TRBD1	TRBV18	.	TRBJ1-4	TGTGCCAGCTCACCGGACAGGGCGGTTGAAAAACTGTTTTTT	CASSPDRAVEKLFF
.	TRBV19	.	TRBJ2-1	TGTGCCAGTAGAGGACTGAGCTACAATGAGCAGTTCTTC	CASRGLSYNEQFF
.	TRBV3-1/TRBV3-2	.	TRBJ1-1	TGTGCCAGCAGCCAAGAGGAGGCGTACACTGAAGCTTTCTTT	CASSQEEAYTEAFF
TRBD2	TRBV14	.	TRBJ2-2	TGTGCCAGCAGCCAAGATCTGCCCCTAGCGGCCAACACCGGGGAGCTGTTTTTT	CASSQDLPLAANTGELFF
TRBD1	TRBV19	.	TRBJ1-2	TGTGCCAGTAGTGCCGAGGACAGGGTCTATGGCTACACCTTC	CASSAEDRVYGYTF
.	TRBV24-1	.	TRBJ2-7	TGTGCCACCAGACGCCAGCTTGACAGATCCTACGAGCAGTACTTC	CATRRQLDRSYEQYF
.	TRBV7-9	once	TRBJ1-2	TGTGCCAGCAGCTTCAAACTACAGGTGCCCTTC	CASSFKLQVPF
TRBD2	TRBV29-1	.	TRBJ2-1	TGCAGCACTCCGGGACTAGCGGGTACCACTAGGGATGAGCAGTTCTTC	CSTPGLAGTTRDEQFF
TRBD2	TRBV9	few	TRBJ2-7	TGTGCCAGCAGCGACGCAGCGGGAGCCGAGCAGTACTTC	CASSDAAGAEQYF
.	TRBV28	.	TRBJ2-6	TGTGCCAGCAGTTTCCAGCAGGGGCGGAAAGGGGCCAACGTCCTGACTTTC	CASSFQQGRKGANVLTF
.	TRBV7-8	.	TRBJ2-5	TGTGCCAGCAGCCCCTTCGCGGAGACCCAGTACTTC	CASSPFAETQYF
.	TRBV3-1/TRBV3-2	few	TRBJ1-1	TGTGCCAGCAGCCAAGACGTAAGAGGAACCGCTGAAGCTTTCTTT	CASSQDVRGTAEAFF
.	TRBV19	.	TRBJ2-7	TGTGCCAGTACCCCCCGTCCGGGGAGGCTTTCGGAGGGGTCCTACGAGCAGTACTTC	CASTPRPGRLSEGSYEQYF
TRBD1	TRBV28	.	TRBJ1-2	TGTGCCAGCACCCCTGGTGACAGGGGCTATGGCTACACCTTC	CASTPGDRGYGYTF
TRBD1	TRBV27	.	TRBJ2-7	TGTGCCACGAGATCCGGGACAGGGCACGAGCAGTACTTC	CATRSGTGHEQYF
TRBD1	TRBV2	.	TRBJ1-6	TGTGCCAGCAGTGGAGACAGGGTCCGTATTCCCCTCCACTTT	CASSGDRVRIPLHF
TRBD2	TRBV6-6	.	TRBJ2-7	TGTGCCAGCAAGACCCGAAGCGGGAGGGACGAGCAGTACTTC	CASKTRSGRDEQYF
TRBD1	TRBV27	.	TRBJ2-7	TGTGCCACATGGACAGGGATGGGGTACGAGCAGTACTTC	CATWTGMGYEQYF
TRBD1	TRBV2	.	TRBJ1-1	TGTGCCAGCAGAGGACAGGGGGCTCCGAACACTGAAGCTTTCTTT	CASRGQGAPNTEAFF
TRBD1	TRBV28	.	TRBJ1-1	TGTGCCAGCAGAGGCCCCTCCGGACAGGGGTTTAACACTGAAGCTTTCTTT	CASRGPSGQGFNTEAFF
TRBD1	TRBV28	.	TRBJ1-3	TGTGCCAGCAGTTTCCCGACAGGGGCCCCTTCGGGAGGAAACACCATATATTTT	CASSFPTGAPSGGNTIYF
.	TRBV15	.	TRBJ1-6	TGTGCCACCAGCAGAGACAGGGTTGCGGACTCACCCCTCCACTTT	CATSRDRVADSPLHF
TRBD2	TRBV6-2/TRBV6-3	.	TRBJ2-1	TGTGCCAGCAGCGCCCGGGGCGGGAGGGCGAATGAGCAGTTCTTC	CASSARGGRANEQFF
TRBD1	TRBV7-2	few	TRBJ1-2	TGTGCCAGCAGCCGGGACAGGGACGACTATGGCTACACCTTC	CASSRDRDDYGYTF
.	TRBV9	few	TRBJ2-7	TGTGCCAGCAGCCCCGGACAAGCCTACGAGCAGTACTTC	CASSPGQAYEQYF
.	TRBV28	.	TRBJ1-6	TGTGCCAGCAGTTCCCGCGACAGAAATAATTCACCCCTCCACTTT	CASSSRDRNNSPLHF
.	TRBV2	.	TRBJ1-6	TGTGCCAGCAGCCTGGACAGTGTCAGCTCACCCCTCCACTTT	CASSLDSVSSPLHF
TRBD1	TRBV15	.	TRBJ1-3	TGTGCCACCAGCAGGGGACAGCTGCACTCTGGAAACACCATATATTTT	CATSRGQLHSGNTIYF
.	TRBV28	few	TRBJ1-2	TGTGCCAGCAGTTTACCCGGACAGTTTAACTATGGCTACACCTTC	CASSLPGQFNYGYTF
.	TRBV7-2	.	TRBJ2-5	TGTGCCAGCAGCTTAGAACTTGGACAGCACAACTTC	CASSLELGQHNF
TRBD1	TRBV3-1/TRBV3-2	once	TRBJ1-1	TGTGCCAGCAGCCAACAGGGGGGAACTGAAGCTTTCTTT	CASSQQGGTEAFF
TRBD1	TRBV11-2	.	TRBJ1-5	TGTGCCAGCAGCAAAGGGGACAGGAGCAATCAGCCCCAGCATTTT	CASSKGDRSNQPQHF
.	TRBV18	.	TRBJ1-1	TGTGCCAGCTCACCCACCAGGAACACTGAAGCTTTCTTT	CASSPTRNTEAFF
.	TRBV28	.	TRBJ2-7	TGTGCCAGCAGCCCACTCGGCAGGGTATACGAGCAGTACTTC	CASSPLGRVYEQYF
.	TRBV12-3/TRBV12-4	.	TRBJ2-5	TGTGCCAGCAGCACTACTACCCAAGAGACCCAGTACTTC	CASSTTTQETQYF
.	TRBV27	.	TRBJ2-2	TGTGCCAGCAGTTCAGCATTCGGGACTCACACCGGGGAGCTGTTTTTT	CASSSAFGTHTGELFF
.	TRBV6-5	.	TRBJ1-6	TGTGCCAGCAGCGGGAGTTATAATTCACCCCTCCACTTT	CASSGSYNSPLHF
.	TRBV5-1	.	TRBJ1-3	TGCGCCAGCAGCGGCGAGACAGGCGGAAACACCATATATTTT	CASSGETGGNTIYF